Below, 5 T cell receptor beta chains from the same sample are listed, as sequenced in a study of T cells in Graves' hyperthyroidism and ophthalmopathy. TCR beta CDR3 sequences were amplified from RNA transcripts. HTBI primers were employed in a first-round RT-PCR of the TCR CDR3. TCRdb reanalysed the multiplex PCR reads using MiXCR and keeps one entry per CDR3 protein. The repertoire holds 500,000 to 650,000 distinct CDR3 sequences, with less than 15% as singletons. The sample was blood. The receptors derive from a woman aged 40 to 50 with Graves' hyperthyroidism.

This clonotype was observed many times. The rearrangement links TRBV4-1 to TRBJ2-3; no definite D call. The CDR3 has 12 residues. Deletions cut 4 bases from V and 6 bases from J, with 8 bases between. The germline V gene has CDR1 MGHRA and CDR2 YSYEKL. The CDR3 DNA sequence: TGCGCCAGCAGCCGAGGCTTGGATACGCAGTATTTT. This translates into CASSRGLDTQYF.

This clonotype appeared many times. The V call is TRBV11-2, the J call TRBJ2-2; D remains ambiguous. The CDR3 covers 13 residues. Looked up from germline, CDR1 is SGHAT and CDR2 is FQNNGV. The germline V and J ends were trimmed by 0 bases and 6 bases, with 5 bases remaining between them. The DNA of the CDR3 is TGTGCCAGCAGCTTAGATAGGGCCGGGGAGCTGTTTTTT. Translating it yields CASSLDRAGELFF.

This clonotype was seen ten or more times. This chain links TRBV2 with TRBJ1-1; 8 bases align to TRBD1. The CDR3 consists of 14 residues. Germline CDR1 and CDR2: SNHLY and FYNNEI. Trimming removed 4 bases from V and 5 bases from J; junction bases left unmatched: 6. The CDR3 nucleotides are TGTGCCAGCAGTGGGCAGGGGGCTGGAACTGAAGCTTTCTTT. As protein: CASSGQGAGTEAFF.

Concerning this clonotype itself: At one end, the junction sequence differs from germline, possibly due to a read error. The V gene is TRBV29-1, the J gene TRBJ2-7, with D possibly being TRBD1 (5 bases). There are 12 residues in the CDR3. Germline V gene lookup returns CDR1 SQVTM and CDR2 ANQGSEA. CDR3 coding DNA: TGCAGCGTTGGACAGAGCTCCCACGAGCAGTACTTC. Amino acid sequence: CSVGQSSHEQYF.

At least ten counts were recorded for this clonotype. The chain couples TRBV19 to TRBJ2-7; D remains unclear. The CDR3 totals 14 residues. Trimming shortened V by 4 bases and J by 1 base, and 11 bases separated the two germline ends. The germline CDR1 and CDR2 sequences are LNHDA and SQIVND (reference sequence). CDR3 DNA: TGTGCCAGTAGTACGGACCGATGGTCCTACGAGCAGTACTTC. Its translation: CASSTDRWSYEQYF.